This entry lists 24 T cell receptor beta chains sequenced from one sample in a study of blood T cell repertoires in COVID-19 (dated by TCRdb to 2020 to 2022). Library prep was done by the immunoSEQ multiplex PCR assay. What TCRdb holds here is the immuneACCESS table cut down to in-frame rearrangements. Part of the clones is not present; checked against another copy, under half of the missing clones reflect an unresolved V gene, and the others are unexplained. For this sample there are over 150,000 clones; about 89% appear just once. 0.55% of the sample lies in the top ten. Sequencing used peripheral blood. Receptor source: a man aged 50 to 59 with acute or convalescent COVID-19.

V and J are TRBV5-4 and TRBJ1-1; 7 bases map to TRBD1. The CDR3 length is 16 residues. Germline CDR1 reads SGHNT; CDR2 reads YYREEE (reference sequence). V was pared by 7 bases and J by 1 base, with 13 bases of the junction left unmatched. CDR3 sequence: CASSGQQARANTEAFF. CDR3 bases: TGTGCCAGCTCGGGACAGCAGGCCCGGGCGAACACTGAAGCTTTCTTT.

V usage is TRBV19 and J usage is TRBJ1-1, with D maybe TRBD1 (5 bases). V lost 0 bases, J lost 1 base, and 12 bases lay in between. The germline V gene encodes CDR1 LNHDA and CDR2 SQIVND (reference sequence). The CDR3 extends over 16 amino acids. The CDR3 nucleotides read TGTGCCAGTAGTATAGAGGGCCGGGGGTCGAACACTGAAGCTTTCTTT. Protein sequence: CASSIEGRGSNTEAFF.

This clone appeared a single time. The J gene is TRBJ1-4, the V gene TRBV6-1; D is possibly TRBD1 (5 bases). The CDR3 extends over 19 amino acids. Trimming pared 4 bases from V and 0 bases from J, leaving 21 bases between. CDR1 is MNHNS and CDR2 is SASEGT in the germline V gene. The CDR3 region is CASSARPGLGVATNEKLFF. The CDR3 bases are TGTGCCAGCAGTGCCCGGCCGGGACTGGGAGTTGCAACTAATGAAAAACTGTTTTTT.

The chain combines TRBV27 with TRBJ1-3, with 8 bases that match TRBD1. Germline trimming cut 5 bases from V and 3 bases from J; bases unmatched to any gene: 6. The CDR3 loop spans 15 amino acids. The germline V gene encodes CDR1 MNHEY and CDR2 SMNVEV (reference sequence). The CDR3 bases are TGTGCCAGCAGTGGACAGGGAACGGGTGGAAACACCATATATTTT. The encoded protein is CASSGQGTGGNTIYF.

The genes are TRBV18 and TRBJ1-2; 7 nucleotides align to TRBD1. V lost 2 bases and J lost 3; bases outside the gene matches: 12. Germline V gives CDR1 KGHSH, CDR2 LQKENI. The CDR3 covers 17 residues. DNA of the CDR3: TGTGCCAGCTCACCAATAAGCGGCCCCGGGACAGACTATGGCTACACCTTC. Translation gives CASSPISGPGTDYGYTF.

This chain connects TRBV18 to TRBJ1-3; 9 bases match TRBD1. Germline V CDR1 and CDR2: KGHSH, LQKENI. V lost 6 bases to trimming and J lost 2 bases; unmatched junction nucleotides: 5. This CDR3 spans 15 amino acids. The CDR3 DNA follows: TGTGCCAGCTCTTGGACAGGGGAGGCTGGAAACACCATATATTTT. Amino acid sequence: CASSWTGEAGNTIYF.

The genes are TRBV10-3 and TRBJ1-2; TRBD1 agrees at 8 bases. The ends lost 0 bases at V and 0 bases at J; junction bases unmatched: 9. Per germline, CDR1 ENHRY and CDR2 SYGVKD. The CDR3 loop spans 18 amino acids. The CDR3: CAISESEGTGLTNYGYTF. In DNA, the CDR3 is TGTGCCATCAGTGAGTCGGAAGGGACAGGCTTGACTAACTATGGCTACACCTTC.

This chain joins TRBV9 and TRBJ2-2, with TRBD1 identical over 10 bases. Looked up from germline, CDR1 is SGDLS and CDR2 is YYNGEE. The CDR3 has 16 amino acids. V trimming: 5 bases; J trimming: 6 bases; junction bases outside the gene matches: 10. The CDR3, as DNA: TGTGCCAGCAGTCCGTGGGGGACAGGGGCCCCCGGGGAGCTGTTTTTT. Translated: CASSPWGTGAPGELFF.

This chain joins TRBV12-1 and TRBJ2-4; TRBD2 was called by the table and not checked on the DNA. TRBV12-1 is a pseudogene segment. The CDR3 length is 16 residues. In DNA, the CDR3 is TGTGCCAGCAGCTTTGAGCTTTTGCGGGCCAAAAACATTCAGTACTTC. Translating gives CASSFELLRAKNIQYF.

This chain joins TRBV9 and TRBJ2-3; 11 positions agree with TRBD2. This CDR3 region has 17 residues. Trimming took 0 bases from V and 5 from J; bases not matched to a gene: 8. Germline V gives CDR1 SGDLS, CDR2 YYNGEE. As DNA, the CDR3 is TGTGCCAGCAGCGTAGGTCCTAGCGGGGGGCGCGGAGATACGCAGTATTTT. Translating it yields CASSVGPSGGRGDTQYF.

This clone was counted once. The chain uses TRBV5-1 and TRBJ2-1, with 9 bases that match TRBD1. Germline CDR1 SGHRS, CDR2 YFSETQ. The CDR3 is 14 amino acids. The trim removed 4 bases at V and 10 bases at J, leaving 9 bases unmatched. For the CDR3, the DNA is TGCGCCAGCAGCCCCGGGACAGGGACGTGGGAGCAGTTCTTC. Its protein is CASSPGTGTWEQFF.

This chain joins TRBV18 and TRBJ2-7; 10 nucleotides agree with TRBD2. With V trimmed by 5 bases and J by 7 bases, 8 bases remained unmatched. The CDR3 has 14 amino acids. CDR1 is KGHSH and CDR2 is LQKENI in the germline V gene. The CDR3 protein is CASSDQREGREQYF. The CDR3 bases are TGTGCCAGCTCAGACCAGCGGGAGGGCCGTGAGCAGTACTTC.

V gene TRBV19 combines with J gene TRBJ2-2; 11 nucleotides align to TRBD2. V shed 4 bases, J shed 6 bases, and the junction held 13 bases outside the gene matches. The CDR3 runs to 18 residues. CDR1 is LNHDA and CDR2 is SQIVND in the germline V gene (reference sequence). The CDR3 DNA reads TGTGCCAGTAGTACCGCCCGGGTAGCGGGAGGGACGGCCGGGGAGCTGTTTTTT. Translated, it gives CASSTARVAGGTAGELFF.

The chain joins TRBV5-1 to TRBJ1-1; TRBD1 is a possible D gene (5 bases). Germline-derived CDR1 and CDR2 are SGHRS and YFSETQ. V was cut by 7 bases and J by 3 bases, with 16 bases left in between. The CDR3 extends over 14 amino acids. CDR3 region: CASRRGGGDTEAFF. CDR3 DNA sequence: TGCGCCAGCCGACGAGGAGGAGGGGACACTGAAGCTTTCTTT.

V is TRBV9 and J is TRBJ2-7, with 10 nucleotides matching TRBD2. V shed 0 bases, J shed 7 bases, and the junction held 4 bases outside the gene matches. The CDR3 sequence is 14 residues long. Germline V gives CDR1 SGDLS, CDR2 YYNGEE. CDR3 sequence: CASSVDTSGIEQYF. The CDR3 bases are TGTGCCAGCAGCGTAGATACTAGCGGGATTGAGCAGTACTTC.

This chain uses TRBV9 with TRBJ2-2, with 9 bases aligning to TRBD2. The CDR3 has 16 amino acids. J was trimmed by 6 bases and V by 2 bases; bases with no gene match: 8. CDR1 is SGDLS and CDR2 is YYNGEE in the germline V gene. DNA for the CDR3: TGTGCCAGCAGCGTCTCTCCTAGCGGGATCCCCGGGGAGCTGTTTTTT. It encodes CASSVSPSGIPGELFF.

This clone was recorded only once. This chain's CDR3 is CSASLPAAGGYEQYF. The CDR3 nucleotides read TGCAGTGCTAGTCTCCCAGCCGCGGGAGGCTACGAGCAGTACTTC. The J gene is TRBJ2-7, the V gene TRBV20-1, with 8 bases aligning to TRBD2. V gave up 3 bases and J gave up 3 bases; unmatched junction bases: 10. CDR1 is DFQATT and CDR2 is SNEGSKA in the germline V gene (reference sequence). The CDR3 sequence is 15 residues long.

CDR3 sequence reads: CAISGDRWYGYTF. The CDR3, as DNA: TGTGCCATCAGTGGGGACAGGTGGTATGGCTACACCTTC. V gene TRBV10-3 combines with J gene TRBJ1-2; 8 bases agree with TRBD1. Germline V gene sequence: CDR1 ENHRY, CDR2 SYGVKD. The CDR3 sequence is 13 residues long. Trimming took 4 bases from V and 5 from J; bases not matched to a gene: 3.

CDR3 sequence (DNA): TGTGCCAGCAGTCCCAGAGGACAGGGGGCGGCAAGTTCAGGGGCCAACGTCCTGACTTTC. Translated: CASSPRGQGAASSGANVLTF. This chain links TRBV6-2 or TRBV6-3 with TRBJ2-6, with 11 bases aligning to TRBD1. V shed 5 bases, J shed 4 bases, and the junction held 16 bases outside the gene matches. This CDR3 is built from 20 residues. Germline V gene lookup returns CDR1 MNHEY and CDR2 SVGEGT.

A note on this clone: Other DNA sequences from this sample encode an identical CDR3 as well. The V call is TRBV5-1, the J call TRBJ2-2, with 9 bases identical to TRBD1. Germline V gene lookup returns CDR1 SGHRS and CDR2 YFSETQ. This CDR3 is 16 amino acids long. V was clipped by 0 bases and J by 6 bases; unmatched bases: 6. The CDR3 loop is CASSLVGGQGSGELFF. The CDR3 coding sequence is TGCGCCAGCAGCTTGGTAGGCGGACAGGGGTCCGGGGAGCTGTTTTTT.

The J gene is TRBJ2-7, the V gene TRBV7-2, with 7 nucleotides matching TRBD2. The CDR3 is 15 amino acids. Trimming took 1 base from V and 5 from J; bases not matched to a gene: 8. CDR1 SGHTA and CDR2 FQGNSA come from the germline V gene. CDR3 in amino acids: CASSLGAGVANEQYF. CDR3 nucleotide sequence: TGTGCCAGCAGCTTAGGGGCGGGGGTGGCGAACGAGCAGTACTTC.

This chain links TRBV9 with TRBJ2-7, with 7 bases fitting TRBD2. J lost 5 bases, V lost 0 bases, and 8 bases had no gene match. Germline V CDR1 and CDR2: SGDLS, YYNGEE. The CDR3 has 15 amino acids. CDR3 region: CASSVEGGSSHEQYF. CDR3 sequence (DNA): TGTGCCAGCAGCGTAGAGGGCGGGAGTTCCCACGAGCAGTACTTC. The whole variable domain, filled in from reference TRBV9 and TRBJ2-7, reads DSGVTQTPKHLITATGQRVTLRCSPRSGDLSVYWYQQSLDQGLQFLIQYYNGEERAKGNILERFSAQQFPDLHSELNLSSLELGDSALYFCASSVEGGSSHEQYFGPGTRLTVT.

The chain recombines TRBV11-1 with TRBJ1-1, with a weak D call TRBD1 (5 bases). The V gene's germline CDR1 is SGHAT and CDR2 FQDESV (reference sequence). This CDR3 spans 13 amino acids. Trimming took 5 bases from V and 7 from J, leaving 14 bases between them. CDR3 sequence reads: CASSADMAREAFF. The DNA of the CDR3 is TGTGCCAGCAGCGCGGACATGGCTCGTGAAGCTTTCTTT.

The chain employs TRBV9 and TRBJ1-3; D ambiguous. V lost 4 bases to trimming and J lost 0 bases, with 14 bases between them. The CDR3 is 16 residues long. The V gene's germline CDR1 is SGDLS and CDR2 YYNGEE. The CDR3 region is CASSPGKGSSGNTIYF. The CDR3 region has the DNA TGTGCCAGCAGCCCGGGGAAGGGTAGCTCTGGAAACACCATATATTTT.